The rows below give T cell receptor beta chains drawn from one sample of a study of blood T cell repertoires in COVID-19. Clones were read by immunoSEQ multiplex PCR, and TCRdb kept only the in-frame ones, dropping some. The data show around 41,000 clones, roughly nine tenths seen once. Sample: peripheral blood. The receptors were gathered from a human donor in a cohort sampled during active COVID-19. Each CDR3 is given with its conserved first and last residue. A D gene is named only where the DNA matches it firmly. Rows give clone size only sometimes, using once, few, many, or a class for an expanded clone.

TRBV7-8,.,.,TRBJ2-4,CASSQDRQAKNIQYF,TGTGCCAGCAGTCAGGACAGACAAGCCAAAAACATTCAGTACTTC
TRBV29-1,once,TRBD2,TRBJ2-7,CSVRGLAGGEQYF,TGCAGCGTTCGGGGACTAGCGGGAGGCGAGCAGTACTTC
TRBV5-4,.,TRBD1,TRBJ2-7,CASSPDHRGRSEQYF,TGTGCCAGCAGCCCCGATCACAGGGGGCGGAGCGAGCAGTACTTC
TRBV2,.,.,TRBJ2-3,CASPSSDTQYF,TGTGCCAGCCCTAGCTCGGATACGCAGTATTTT
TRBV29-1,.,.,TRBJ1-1,CSVELSRDRNTEAFF,TGCAGCGTTGAACTTTCGCGAGACAGGAACACTGAAGCTTTCTTT
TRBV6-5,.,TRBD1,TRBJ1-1,CASSHGTDFEAFF,TGTGCCAGCAGTCACGGGACAGATTTTGAAGCTTTCTTT
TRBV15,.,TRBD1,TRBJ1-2,CATSRAVVQGALGYTF,TGTGCCACCAGCAGAGCCGTGGTACAGGGGGCGTTAGGCTACACCTTC
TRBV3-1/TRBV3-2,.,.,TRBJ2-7,CASSDSYF,TGTGCCAGCTCGGACAGTTACTTC
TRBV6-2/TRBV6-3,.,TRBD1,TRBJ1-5,CASSYVQGGNQPQHF,TGTGCCAGCAGTTATGTACAGGGGGGAAATCAGCCCCAGCATTTT
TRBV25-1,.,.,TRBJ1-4,CASSLRAGEKLFF,TGTGCCAGCAGTTTGAGGGCAGGAGAAAAACTGTTTTTT
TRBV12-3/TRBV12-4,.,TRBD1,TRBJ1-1,CASSLSDRGYAFF,TGTGCCAGCAGTTTATCCGACAGGGGTTACGCTTTCTTT
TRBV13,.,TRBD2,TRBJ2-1,CASSLDGGEVYNEQFF,TGTGCCAGCAGCTTAGATGGGGGGGAGGTTTACAATGAGCAGTTCTTC
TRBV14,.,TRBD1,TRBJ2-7,CASSRPGQGYYEQYF,TGTGCCAGCAGCCGACCGGGACAGGGGTACTACGAGCAGTACTTC
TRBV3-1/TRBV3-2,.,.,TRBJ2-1,CASRLFGNVEQFF,TGTGCCAGCAGACTATTCGGAAACGTTGAGCAGTTCTTC
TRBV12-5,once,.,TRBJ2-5,CASAVFGGEETQYF,TGTGCTAGTGCCGTATTCGGCGGGGAGGAGACCCAGTACTTC
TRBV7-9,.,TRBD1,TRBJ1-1,CASSLSRDRLRKNTEAFF,TGTGCCAGCAGCTTATCCCGGGACAGGTTGCGGAAGAACACTGAAGCTTTCTTT
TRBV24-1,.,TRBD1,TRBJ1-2,CATSDFQGDGYTF,TGTGCCACCAGTGATTTCCAGGGGGATGGCTACACCTTC
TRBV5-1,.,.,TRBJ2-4,CASSPVAGDIQYF,TGCGCCAGCAGCCCCGTTGCGGGCGACATTCAGTACTTC
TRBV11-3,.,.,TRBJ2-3,CASSSRRSSSTDTQYF,TGTGCCAGCAGCTCAAGGAGGAGTTCTAGCACAGATACGCAGTATTTT
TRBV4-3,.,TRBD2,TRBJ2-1,CASSHLAGGYNEQFF,TGCGCCAGCAGCCACCTAGCGGGAGGGTACAATGAGCAGTTCTTC
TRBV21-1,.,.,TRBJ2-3,CASSLITLGLRTDTQYF,TGTGCCAGCAGTCTAATTACCTTGGGGCTCCGCACAGATACGCAGTATTTT
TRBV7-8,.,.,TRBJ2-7,CASTRTGPSYEQYF,TGTGCCAGCACCAGAACAGGGCCCTCCTACGAGCAGTACTTC
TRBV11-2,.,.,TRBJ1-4,CASSLDYNFEKLFF,TGTGCCAGCAGCTTAGATTATAACTTTGAAAAACTGTTTTTT
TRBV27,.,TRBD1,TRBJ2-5,CASSLGGQGRATQYF,TGTGCCAGCAGTTTAGGTGGACAGGGTCGGGCGACCCAGTACTTC
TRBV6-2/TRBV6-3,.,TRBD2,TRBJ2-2,CASSSTGTSGSSGTGELFF,TGTGCCAGCAGTTCCACCGGGACTAGCGGGAGTTCGGGTACCGGGGAGCTGTTTTTT
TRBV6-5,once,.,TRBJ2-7,CASSYGSFYEQYF,TGTGCCAGCAGTTACGGCTCGTTCTACGAGCAGTACTTC